The TCR beta chain under discussion was sequenced for a study of OX40 agonist ivuxolimab in advanced cancers. About the study: The patients got ivuxolimab, which is an agonistic anti-OX40 (CD134) antibody. Three dose-escalation patients had partial responses: one with hepatocellular carcinoma and two with cutaneous melanoma.

Note on this clone: As yet, its antigen is unknown.

Assay: immunoSEQ multiplex PCR; the TCRdb copy retains only in-frame clones and omits some. The top ten hold 1.6% of the sample, which has fewer than 80,000 clones, over 60% seen once. Per germline, CDR1 MGHRA and CDR2 YSYEKL. Trimming took off 3 bases at V and 6 bases at J, with 14 bases between the two ends. The CDR3 is made up of 14 amino acids. Study observations and caveats: Researchers did not establish what antigens the expanded peripheral T cells target. At doses 0.1 to 3.0 mg/kg, CD4+ and CD8+ clones expanded.

The receptor was isolated from an adult with an advanced solid tumor such as melanoma, head and neck, liver or kidney cancer. The chain employs TRBV4-1 and TRBJ1-1; D call uncertain. This specimen was CD4+ or CD8+ T cells sorted from blood, taken in a trial of the OX40 agonist ivuxolimab. The CDR3 DNA reads as TGCGCCAGCAGCCAGGTCGGAGGTTATCCTGAAGCTTTCTTT. Protein product: CASSQVGGYPEAFF.